This is a list of T cell receptor beta chains from one sample in a study of response to subunit inactivated influenza vaccine. TCRdb reprocessed the RT-PCR reads with MiXCR, giving one entry per CDR3 protein. Among fewer than 600,000 distinct CDR3 sequences listed, 6.5% to 8% were seen once. Specimen: PBMCs from blood, collected 23 months after vaccination. The receptors derive from a man aged 45-69 years who received an inactivated influenza vaccine. Both conserved end residues are part of each CDR3.

TRBV20-1 | CSARVFGGLEEQYF
TRBV6-1 | CASTNLGLAGVEQFF
TRBV24-1 | CATSAASSYEQYF
TRBV11-2 | CASSYLGAVTSVTGELFF
TRBV7-3 | CASSLWASGSADEQFF
TRBV4-3 | CASSQGSNTGRTEAFF
TRBV11-2 | CASSEFSKGIQYF
TRBV12-3/TRBV12-4 | CASSFSSGRVGEQFF
TRBV27 | CASSMISHPGSPLHF
TRBV20-1 | CSARDWATNEKLFF
TRBV27 | CASSFRYNNEQFF
TRBV20-1 | CSAKWTVNTEAFF
TRBV27 | CASSPTGTYTEAFF
TRBV12-3/TRBV12-4 | CASSLRQDTEAFF
TRBV20-1 | CSATLPSYEQYF
TRBV11-2 | CASSFLVYAPQGENTEAFF
TRBV28 | CASRQKAGTLLAKNIQYF
TRBV20-1 | CSAEPLTRSYNEQFF
TRBV14 | CASSQEGTANTDTQYF
TRBV5-1 | CASSLGYGEKLFF
TRBV6-5 | CASSYTRASYEQYF
TRBV6-2/TRBV6-3 | CASSLFRVRLQETQYF
TRBV29-1 | CSVATAGNEQFF
TRBV4-3 | CASSQAGGRAIDTQYF
TRBV5-1 | CASSLVRGQELFF
TRBV6-1 | CASRPGLAPETQYF
TRBV20-1 | CSARDRVTGLDTQYF
TRBV28 | CASSPTGKGGELFF
TRBV28 | CASARDSNQPQHF
TRBV20-1 | CSARSGRENTEAFF
TRBV29-1 | CSVAGQVVGTQYF
TRBV6-1 | CASSRTYREGETQYF
TRBV7-2 | CASLVEAGIRHNEQFF
TRBV9 | CASSVGGSPDQPQHF
TRBV6-5 | CASSYATRGDIQYF
TRBV5-5 | CASSWGTLGNEQYF
TRBV7-2 | CASSPGLAGGNIQYF
TRBV28 | CAGWGGGANGYTF
TRBV5-1 | CASRTGSSGELFF
TRBV20-1 | CSASPSTTSYNEQFF
TRBV6-2/TRBV6-3 | CATTDGSGSRSEQYF
TRBV20-1 | CSLSGTRASGTQYF
TRBV20-1 | CSAPYRVGSGELFF
TRBV12-3/TRBV12-4 | CASSLSGTGGETQYF
TRBV9 | CASSQRGDRHTGELFF
TRBV18 | CASSPKWGDDQPQHF
TRBV24-1 | CATSDPDREGSGYTF
TRBV9 | CASSVGRSSYNEQFF
TRBV11-2 | CASSRSWTDTYEQYF
TRBV10-1 | CASSAGPKETQYF
TRBV12-3/TRBV12-4 | CASSLALRVNEQFF
TRBV4-2 | CASSQEYRGTGITDTQYF
TRBV20-1 | CSARDQRVYNEQFF
TRBV28 | CATLAAPNEKLFF
TRBV25-1 | CASSDPGDLAKNIQYF
TRBV15 | CATSRDWGGSGNTIYF
TRBV4-2 | CASSQEIVVGLSHTQYF